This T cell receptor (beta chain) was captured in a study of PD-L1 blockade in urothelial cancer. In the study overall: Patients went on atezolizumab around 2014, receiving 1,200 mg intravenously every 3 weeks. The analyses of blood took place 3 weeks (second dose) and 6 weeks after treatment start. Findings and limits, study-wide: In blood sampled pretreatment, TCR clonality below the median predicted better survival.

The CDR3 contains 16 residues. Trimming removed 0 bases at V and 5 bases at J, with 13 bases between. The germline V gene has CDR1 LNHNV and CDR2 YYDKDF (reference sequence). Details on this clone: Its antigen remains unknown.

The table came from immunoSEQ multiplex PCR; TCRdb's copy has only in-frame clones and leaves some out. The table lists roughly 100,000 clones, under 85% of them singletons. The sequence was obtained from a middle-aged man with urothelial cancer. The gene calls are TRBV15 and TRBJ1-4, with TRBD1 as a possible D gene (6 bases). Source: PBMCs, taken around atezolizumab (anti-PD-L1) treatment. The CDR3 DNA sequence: TGTGCCACCAGCAGAGATCCCGGACAGCGAAATGAAAAACTGTTTTTT. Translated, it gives CATSRDPGQRNEKLFF.